The subject of this entry is one T cell receptor beta chain. Its antigen remains unidentified. No per-base quality is available; no much larger clone lies one base away. The entry originates in a study of blood T cells in healthy people across ages (dated by TCRdb to the mid-2010s). As for the study more broadly: In model experiments, roughly one uniquely barcoded TCR beta cDNA molecule per two T cells was captured by template switching. The study analyzed two additional independent replicas of 1 million unique cDNA reads from the same blood draw for two donors, one aged 18 to 29 and one aged 80 or older. The study measured age-related changes in TCR beta repertoire diversity using deep sequencing normalized with unique cDNA molecular identifiers. To avoid experimental bias, donors of different ages were distributed randomly across sequencing lanes. Donors were grouped into four age groups: young (average roughly 16 years), middle-aged (around 39), aged (roughly 62) and long-lived (about 89).

Broader findings and caveats from the paper: Donor CMV infection status was unknown, potentially confounding age-related changes in expanded clonotypes. Because profiling used bulk unsorted PBMCs, naive and antigen-experienced compartments could not be compared conclusively. Compared with the aged group, the long-lived group had more naive CD4+ T cells, fewer expanded clones and increased TCR diversity, suggesting age selection. Total diversity estimates from one million sequenced T cells were considered lower bounds and underestimates. There was a strong correlation between observed TCR beta diversity and the percentage of naive T cells measured by flow cytometry. As age increased, observed TCR beta diversity per million T cells dropped in a roughly linear way, and a significant reduction was already evident by age about 40.

The protocol used for the library was 5' RACE. Instrument used: Illumina HiSeq 2500. The second PCR ran for about 6 to 12 cycles and used a J-beta primer mix along with a sample-barcoded 5' primer. A unique molecular identifier was introduced onto each TCR beta cDNA molecule by a template-switch 5' adaptor carrying 12 random nucleotides. At least 3 million CDR3-containing paired-end reads were obtained from each sample. First-strand cDNA was synthesized from all RNA with the Mint cDNA synthesis kit, primed by a TRBC-specific oligonucleotide. All cDNA was treated with uracil-DNA glycosylase and then went through a first 18-cycle PCR with the universal primers M1SS and BC2_uni_R. For the original study's pipeline: For normalization, 1 million high-quality reads, each with a distinct molecular identifier, were randomly selected from each sample. Instead of being binned into consensus sequences, reads that shared molecular identifiers were thrown out. MiTCR, with a Q25 quality threshold and the strictest error-elimination algorithm, was used for CDR3 identification, clonotype clustering and error correction. A nonparametric unseen species model with Euler transformation was used to estimate lower-bound total TCR beta diversity. TCRdb redid the processing of the public reads, applying fastp at Q25 and MiXCR, and retained in-frame beta chains. Rows are unified per CDR3 protein, each entry keeping the most common DNA and genes. The V and J calls here are based on TCRdb, not the publication. This sample holds over 1,300,000 distinct CDR3 sequences; roughly 64% were observed only once. The ten biggest clones cover roughly 7% of the sample.

The approximately 39 donors, aged about 6 to 95 years, were systemically healthy Caucasian individuals from Russia. Each donor gave about 9.7 milliliters of peripheral blood, drawn into EDTA-treated Vacutainer tubes. Ficoll-Paque density-gradient centrifugation was used to isolate PBMCs, with at least 6 million obtained per sample. Total RNA was extracted from PBMCs with Trizol reagent, with at least 6 micrograms obtained per sample. For every donor, an aliquot of PBMCs went through flow cytometry to measure the percentages of naive CD45RAhigh/CD27high T cells. The CDR3 sequence holds 13 residues, the cysteine and phenylalanine included. Of the read, only the CDR3 DNA is kept; its 39 bases are in frame from base 1. Relative to germline, V is 4 bases shorter and J is 12 bases shorter, with 16 bases between their ends. Sequences LGHDT (CDR1) and YNNKEL (CDR2) are obtained from the germline V gene (reference sequence).

The source is a man in his late teens or twenties in good health. The rearranged chain carries TRBV3-1 and TRBJ1-5; D gene: possibly TRBD1, on 5 matching bases. Source material: blood. CDR3 reads: CASSLTVGRSQHF. The nucleotide sequence reads as follows: TGTGCCAGCAGCCTCACCGTGGGGCGAAGCCAGCATTTT.